This T cell receptor (beta chain) came from a study of blood T cell repertoires in COVID-19. Authors' processing steps: Reference gene primer amplification yielded estimated nucleated cell counts. Here immunoSEQ multiplex PCR was the method, and the copy in TCRdb shows in-frame clones only, minus some. The V and J calls and clone size come from that table; D and trimming were worked out from the DNA. The table includes 65,000 to 75,000 clones, around 78% detected once. CDR1 is LGHNA and CDR2 is YSLEER in the germline V gene. This CDR3 has 18 amino acids. The V and J ends lost 0 bases and 5 bases, in that order; junction bases with no gene match: 13.

This clonotype was sampled from a human donor in a cohort sampled during active COVID-19. V gene TRBV4-3 combines with J gene TRBJ1-5; TRBD1 agrees at 7 bases. The sequenced sample consisted of peripheral blood. The CDR3 sequence is CASSQDRTGGDWDQPQHF. CDR3 bases: TGCGCCAGCAGCCAAGACCGGACAGGTGGGGACTGGGATCAGCCCCAGCATTTT.